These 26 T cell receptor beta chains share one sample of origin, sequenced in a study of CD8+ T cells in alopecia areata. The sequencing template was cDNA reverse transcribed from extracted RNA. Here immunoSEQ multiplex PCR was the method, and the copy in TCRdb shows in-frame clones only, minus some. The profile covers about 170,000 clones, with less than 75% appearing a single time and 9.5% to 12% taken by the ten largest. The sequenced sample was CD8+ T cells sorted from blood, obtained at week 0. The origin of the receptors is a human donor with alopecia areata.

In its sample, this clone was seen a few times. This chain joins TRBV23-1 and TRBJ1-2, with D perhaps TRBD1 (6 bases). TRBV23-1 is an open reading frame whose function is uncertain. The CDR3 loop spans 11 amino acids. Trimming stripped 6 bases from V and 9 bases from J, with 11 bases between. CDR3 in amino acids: CASRKGGCYTF. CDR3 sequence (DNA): TGCGCCAGCAGAAAGGGGGGCTGCTACACCTTC.

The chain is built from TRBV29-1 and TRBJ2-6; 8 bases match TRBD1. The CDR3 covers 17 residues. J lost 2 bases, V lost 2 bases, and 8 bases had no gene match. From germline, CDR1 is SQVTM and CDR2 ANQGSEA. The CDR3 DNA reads TGCAGCGTTGAAACGCAGGAGACAGGGGCTGGGGCCAACGTCCTGACTTTC. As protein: CSVETQETGAGANVLTF.

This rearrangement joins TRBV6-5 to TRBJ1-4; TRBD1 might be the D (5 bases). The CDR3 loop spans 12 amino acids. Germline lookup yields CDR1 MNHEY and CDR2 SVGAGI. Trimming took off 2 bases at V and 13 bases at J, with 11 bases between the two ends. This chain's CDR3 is CASSYGGGALFF. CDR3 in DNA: TGTGCCAGCAGTTACGGGGGTGGGGCACTGTTTTTT.

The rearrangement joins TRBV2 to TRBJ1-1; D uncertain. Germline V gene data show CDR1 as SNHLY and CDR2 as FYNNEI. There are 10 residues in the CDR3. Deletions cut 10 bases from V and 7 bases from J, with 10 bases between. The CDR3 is CATLTFEAFF. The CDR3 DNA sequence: TGTGCCACTCTAACATTTGAAGCTTTCTTT.

The CDR3 protein is CASSSPGQGFTDTQYF. The CDR3 nucleotides read TGTGCCAGCAGCTCGCCGGGACAGGGGTTCACAGATACGCAGTATTTT. This sequence joins TRBV27 and TRBJ2-3; TRBD1 aligns across 10 bases. Per germline, CDR1 MNHEY and CDR2 SMNVEV (reference sequence). With V trimmed by 6 bases and J by 2 bases, 8 bases remained unmatched. The CDR3 spans 16 residues.

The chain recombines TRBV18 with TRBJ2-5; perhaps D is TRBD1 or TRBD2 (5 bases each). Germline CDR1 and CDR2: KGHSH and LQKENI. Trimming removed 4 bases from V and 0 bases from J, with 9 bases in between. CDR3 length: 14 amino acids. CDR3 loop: CASSQGPYQETQYF. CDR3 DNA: TGTGCCAGCTCACAGGGACCGTACCAAGAGACCCAGTACTTC. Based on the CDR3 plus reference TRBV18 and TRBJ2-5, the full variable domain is NAGVMQNPRHLVRRRGQEARLRCSPMKGHSHVYWYRQLPEEGLKFMVYLQKENIIDESGMPKERFSAEFPKEGPSILRIQQVVRGDSAAYFCASSQGPYQETQYFGPGTRLLVL.

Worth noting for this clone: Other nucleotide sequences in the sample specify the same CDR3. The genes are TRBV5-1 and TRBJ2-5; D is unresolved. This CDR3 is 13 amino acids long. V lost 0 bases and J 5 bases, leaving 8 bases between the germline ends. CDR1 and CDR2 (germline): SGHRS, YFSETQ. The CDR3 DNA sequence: TGCGCCAGCAGCTTGGTTTCCCGCGAGACCCAGTACTTC. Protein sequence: CASSLVSRETQYF. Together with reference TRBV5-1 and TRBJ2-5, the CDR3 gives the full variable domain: KAGVTQTPRYLIKTRGQQVTLSCSPISGHRSVSWYQQTPGQGLQFLFEYFSETQRNKGNFPGRFSGRQFSNSRSEMNVSTLELGDSALYLCASSLVSRETQYFGPGTRLLVL.

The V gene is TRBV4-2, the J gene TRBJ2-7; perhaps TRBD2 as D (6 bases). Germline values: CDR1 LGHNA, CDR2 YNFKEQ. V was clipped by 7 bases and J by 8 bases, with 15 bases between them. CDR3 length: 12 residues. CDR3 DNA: TGTGCCAGCACCCCCGGAGGGGATCAGCAGTACTTC. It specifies CASTPGGDQQYF.

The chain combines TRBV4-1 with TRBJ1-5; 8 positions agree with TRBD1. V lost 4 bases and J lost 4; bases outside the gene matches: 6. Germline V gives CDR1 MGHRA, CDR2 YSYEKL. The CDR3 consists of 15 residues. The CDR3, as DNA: TGCGCCAGCAGCCTGGCGGGACAGGAGAATCAGCCCCAGCATTTT. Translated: CASSLAGQENQPQHF.

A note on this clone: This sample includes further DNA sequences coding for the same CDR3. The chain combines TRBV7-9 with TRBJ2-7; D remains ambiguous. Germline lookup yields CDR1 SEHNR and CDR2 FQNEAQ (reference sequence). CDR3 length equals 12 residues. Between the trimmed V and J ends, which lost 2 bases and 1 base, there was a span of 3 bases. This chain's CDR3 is CASSLKSYEQYF. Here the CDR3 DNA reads TGTGCCAGCAGCTTAAAATCCTACGAGCAGTACTTC.

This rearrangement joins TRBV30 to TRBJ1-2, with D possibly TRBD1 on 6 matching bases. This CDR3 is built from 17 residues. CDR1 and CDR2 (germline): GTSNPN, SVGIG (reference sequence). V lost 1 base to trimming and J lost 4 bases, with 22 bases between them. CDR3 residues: CAWSGYRERPTSYGYTF. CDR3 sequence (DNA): TGTGCCTGGAGTGGGTACAGGGAGCGGCCCACCTCCTATGGCTACACCTTC.

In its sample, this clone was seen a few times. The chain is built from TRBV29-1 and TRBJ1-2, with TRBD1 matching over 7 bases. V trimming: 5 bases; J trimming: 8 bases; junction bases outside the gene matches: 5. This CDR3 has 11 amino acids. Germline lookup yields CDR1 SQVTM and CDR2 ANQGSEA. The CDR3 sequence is CSVPTGLGYTF. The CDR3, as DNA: TGCAGCGTTCCGACAGGGCTAGGCTACACCTTC. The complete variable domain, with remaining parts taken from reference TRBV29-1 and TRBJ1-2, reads SAVISQKPSRDICQRGTSLTIQCQVDSQVTMMFWYRQQPGQSLTLIATANQGSEATYESGFVIDKFPISRPNLTFSTLTVSNMSPEDSSIYLCSVPTGLGYTFGSGTRLTVV.

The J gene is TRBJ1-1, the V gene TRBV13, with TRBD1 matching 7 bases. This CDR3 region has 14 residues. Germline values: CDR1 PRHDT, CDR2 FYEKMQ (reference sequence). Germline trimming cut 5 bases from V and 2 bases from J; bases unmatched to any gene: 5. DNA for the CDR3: TGTGCCAGCAGCACCCGACAGGGTAACACTGAAGCTTTCTTT. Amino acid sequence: CASSTRQGNTEAFF. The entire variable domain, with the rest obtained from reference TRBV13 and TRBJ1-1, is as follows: AAGVIQSPRHLIKEKRETATLKCYPIPRHDTVYWYQQGPGQDPQFLISFYEKMQSDKGSIPDRFSAQQFSDYHSELNMSSLELGDSALYFCASSTRQGNTEAFFGQGTRLTVV.

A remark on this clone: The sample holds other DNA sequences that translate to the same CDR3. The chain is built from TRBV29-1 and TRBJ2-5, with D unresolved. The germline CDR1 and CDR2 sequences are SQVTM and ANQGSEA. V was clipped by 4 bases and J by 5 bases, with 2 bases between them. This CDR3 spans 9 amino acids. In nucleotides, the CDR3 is TGCAGCGTTGCTGAGACCCAGTACTTC. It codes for CSVAETQYF. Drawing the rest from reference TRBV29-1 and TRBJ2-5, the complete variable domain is SAVISQKPSRDICQRGTSLTIQCQVDSQVTMMFWYRQQPGQSLTLIATANQGSEATYESGFVIDKFPISRPNLTFSTLTVSNMSPEDSSIYLCSVAETQYFGPGTRLLVL.

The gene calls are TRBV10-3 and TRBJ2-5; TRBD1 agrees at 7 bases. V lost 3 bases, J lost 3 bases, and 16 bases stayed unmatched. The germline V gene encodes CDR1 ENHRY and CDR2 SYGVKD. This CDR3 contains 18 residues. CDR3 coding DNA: TGTGCCATCAGTGAATTAGGGGCCGGCGGACAGGCTGAAGAGACCCAGTACTTC. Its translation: CAISELGAGGQAEETQYF.

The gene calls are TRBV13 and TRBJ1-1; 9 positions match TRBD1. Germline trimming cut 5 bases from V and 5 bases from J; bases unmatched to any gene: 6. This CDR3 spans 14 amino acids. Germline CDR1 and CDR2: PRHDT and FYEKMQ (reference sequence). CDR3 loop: CASSIGQGRTEAFF. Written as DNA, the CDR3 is TGTGCCAGCAGCATCGGACAGGGGAGGACTGAAGCTTTCTTT.

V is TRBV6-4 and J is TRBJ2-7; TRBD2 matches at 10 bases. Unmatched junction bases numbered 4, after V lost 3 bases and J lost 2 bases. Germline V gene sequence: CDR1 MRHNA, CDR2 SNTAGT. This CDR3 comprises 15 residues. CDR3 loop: CASSELAGPPYEQYF. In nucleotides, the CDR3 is TGTGCCAGCAGTGAACTAGCGGGGCCCCCCTACGAGCAGTACTTC.

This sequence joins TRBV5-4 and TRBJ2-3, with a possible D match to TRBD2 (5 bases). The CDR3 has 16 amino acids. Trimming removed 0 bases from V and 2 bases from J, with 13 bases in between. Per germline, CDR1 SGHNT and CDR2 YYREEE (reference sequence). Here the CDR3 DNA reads TGTGCCAGCAGCTTGGCCCTCGGGGATTCCACAGATACGCAGTATTTT. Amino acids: CASSLALGDSTDTQYF.

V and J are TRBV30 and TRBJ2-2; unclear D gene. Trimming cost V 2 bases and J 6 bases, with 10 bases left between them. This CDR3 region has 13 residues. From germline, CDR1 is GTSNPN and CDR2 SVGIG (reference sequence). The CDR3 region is CAWSIVYPGELFF. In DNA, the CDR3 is TGTGCCTGGAGTATAGTGTATCCCGGGGAGCTGTTTTTT.

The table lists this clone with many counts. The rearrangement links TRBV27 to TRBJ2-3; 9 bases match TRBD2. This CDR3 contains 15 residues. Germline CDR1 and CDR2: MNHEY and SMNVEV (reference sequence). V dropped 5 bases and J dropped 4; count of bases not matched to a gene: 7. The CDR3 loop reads CASSILSGGADTQYF. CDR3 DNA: TGTGCCAGCAGTATCCTTAGCGGGGGCGCAGATACGCAGTATTTT.

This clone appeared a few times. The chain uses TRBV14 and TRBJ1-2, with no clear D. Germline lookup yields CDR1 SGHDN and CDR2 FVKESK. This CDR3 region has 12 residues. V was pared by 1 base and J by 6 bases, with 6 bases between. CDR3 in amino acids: CASSQVGNGYTF. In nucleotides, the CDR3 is TGTGCCAGCAGCCAAGTAGGGAATGGCTACACCTTC.

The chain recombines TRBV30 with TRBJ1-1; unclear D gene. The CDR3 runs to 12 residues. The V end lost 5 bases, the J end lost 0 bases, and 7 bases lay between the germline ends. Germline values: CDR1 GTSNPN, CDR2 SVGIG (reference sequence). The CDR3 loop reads CAWEAVNTEAFF. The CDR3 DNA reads TGTGCCTGGGAGGCAGTGAACACTGAAGCTTTCTTT.

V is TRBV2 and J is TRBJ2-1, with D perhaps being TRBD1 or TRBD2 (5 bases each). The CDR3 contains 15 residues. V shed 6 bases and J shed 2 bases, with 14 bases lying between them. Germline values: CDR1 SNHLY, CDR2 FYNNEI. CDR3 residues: CASSRDQVPYNEQFF. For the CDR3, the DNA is TGTGCCAGCAGCCGGGACCAAGTCCCCTACAATGAGCAGTTCTTC.

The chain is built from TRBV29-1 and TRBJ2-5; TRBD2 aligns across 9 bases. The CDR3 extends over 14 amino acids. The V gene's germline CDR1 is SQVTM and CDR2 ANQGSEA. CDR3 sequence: CIAAGGATSETQYF. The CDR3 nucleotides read TGCATCGCGGCGGGAGGGGCAACGTCAGAGACCCAGTACTTC.

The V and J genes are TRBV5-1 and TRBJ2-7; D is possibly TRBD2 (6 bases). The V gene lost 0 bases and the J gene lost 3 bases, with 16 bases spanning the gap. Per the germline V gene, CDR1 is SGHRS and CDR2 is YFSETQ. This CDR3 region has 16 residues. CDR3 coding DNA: TGCGCCAGCAGCTTGGCCTTTCCTAGCGAGAACTACGAGCAGTACTTC. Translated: CASSLAFPSENYEQYF.

CDR3 residues: CASMWTKSDNEQFF. CDR3 DNA: TGTGCCAGCATGTGGACCAAATCAGACAATGAGCAGTTCTTC. The V call is TRBV2, the J call TRBJ2-1; D is unresolved. The CDR3 totals 14 residues. Germline CDR1 and CDR2: SNHLY and FYNNEI. V dropped 7 bases and J dropped 5 bases, with 15 bases sitting between them.